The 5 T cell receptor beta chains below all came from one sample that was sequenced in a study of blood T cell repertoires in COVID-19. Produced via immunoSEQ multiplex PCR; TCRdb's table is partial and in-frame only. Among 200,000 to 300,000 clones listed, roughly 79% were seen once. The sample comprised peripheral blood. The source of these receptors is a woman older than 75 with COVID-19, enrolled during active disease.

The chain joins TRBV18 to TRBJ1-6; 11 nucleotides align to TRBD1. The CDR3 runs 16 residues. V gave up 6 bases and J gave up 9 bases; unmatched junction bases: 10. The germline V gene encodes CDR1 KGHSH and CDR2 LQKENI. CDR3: CASSRSGQGAASPLHF. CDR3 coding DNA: TGTGCCAGCTCTCGCAGCGGACAGGGGGCGGCTTCACCCCTCCACTTT.

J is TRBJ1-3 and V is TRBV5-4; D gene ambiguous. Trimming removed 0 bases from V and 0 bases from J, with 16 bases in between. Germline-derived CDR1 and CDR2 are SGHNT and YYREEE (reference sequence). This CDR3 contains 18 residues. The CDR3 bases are TGTGCCAGCAGCTTGGGTGGAGGGTTGGGCCCCTCTGGAAACACCATATATTTT. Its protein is CASSLGGGLGPSGNTIYF.

DNA for the CDR3: TGTGCCAGCTCACCACCAGACCGAGTGGCGGGGCAGTACTTC. Translating it yields CASSPPDRVAGQYF. The rearrangement joins TRBV18 to TRBJ2-7; weak D call: TRBD2 (5 bases). This CDR3 has 14 amino acids. The V gene's germline CDR1 is KGHSH and CDR2 LQKENI. The V and J ends lost 0 bases and 9 bases respectively, with 15 bases between them.

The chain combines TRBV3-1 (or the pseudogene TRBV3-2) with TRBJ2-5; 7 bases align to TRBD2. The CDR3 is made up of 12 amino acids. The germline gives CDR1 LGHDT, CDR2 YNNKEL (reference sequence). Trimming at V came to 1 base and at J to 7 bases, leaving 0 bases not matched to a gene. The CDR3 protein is CASSQAGGTQYF. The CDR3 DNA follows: TGTGCCAGCAGCCAAGCGGGAGGGACCCAGTACTTC.

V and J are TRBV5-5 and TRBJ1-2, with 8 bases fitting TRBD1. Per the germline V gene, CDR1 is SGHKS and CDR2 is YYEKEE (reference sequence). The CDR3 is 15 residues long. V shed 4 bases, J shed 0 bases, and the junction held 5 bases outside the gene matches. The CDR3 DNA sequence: TGTGCCAGCAGCCCGAGGACAGGGCCTAACTATGGCTACACCTTC. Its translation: CASSPRTGPNYGYTF.